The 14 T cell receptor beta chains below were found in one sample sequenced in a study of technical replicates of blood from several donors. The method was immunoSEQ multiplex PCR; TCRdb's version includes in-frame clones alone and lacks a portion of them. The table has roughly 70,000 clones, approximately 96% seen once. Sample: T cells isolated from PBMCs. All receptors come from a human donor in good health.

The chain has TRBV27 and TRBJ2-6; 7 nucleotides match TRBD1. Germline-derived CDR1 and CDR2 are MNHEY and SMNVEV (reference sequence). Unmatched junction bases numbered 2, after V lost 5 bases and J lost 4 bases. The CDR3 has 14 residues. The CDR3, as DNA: TGTGCCAGCAGTACAGGGGCCGGGGCCAACGTCCTGACTTTC. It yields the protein CASSTGAGANVLTF. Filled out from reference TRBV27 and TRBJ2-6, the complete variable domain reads EAQVTQNPRYLITVTGKKLTVTCSQNMNHEYMSWYRQDPGLGLRQIYYSMNVEVTDKGDVPEGYKVSRKEKRNFPLILESPSPNQTSLYFCASSTGAGANVLTFGAGSRLTVL.

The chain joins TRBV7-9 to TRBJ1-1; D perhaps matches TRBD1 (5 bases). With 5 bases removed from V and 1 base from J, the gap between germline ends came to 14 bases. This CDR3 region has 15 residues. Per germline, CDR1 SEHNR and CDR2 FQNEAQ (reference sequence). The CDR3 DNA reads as TGTGCCAGCAGCGGGGCGTTAACAGAGAACACTGAAGCTTTCTTT. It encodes CASSGALTENTEAFF.

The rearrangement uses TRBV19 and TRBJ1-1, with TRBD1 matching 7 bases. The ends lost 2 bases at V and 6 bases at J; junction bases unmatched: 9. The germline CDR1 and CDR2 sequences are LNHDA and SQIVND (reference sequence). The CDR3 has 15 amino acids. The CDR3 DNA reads TGTGCCAGTAGTATATTAGGGGGCTTGATAGCTGAAGCTTTCTTT. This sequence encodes CASSILGGLIAEAFF.

This CDR3 reads CSVDAQNEQYF. For the CDR3, the DNA is TGCAGCGTTGATGCACAGAACGAGCAGTACTTC. The chain links TRBV29-1 to TRBJ2-7; D remains ambiguous. The germline gives CDR1 SQVTM, CDR2 ANQGSEA. V dropped 3 bases and J dropped 5 bases, with 8 bases sitting between them. CDR3 size: 11 residues.

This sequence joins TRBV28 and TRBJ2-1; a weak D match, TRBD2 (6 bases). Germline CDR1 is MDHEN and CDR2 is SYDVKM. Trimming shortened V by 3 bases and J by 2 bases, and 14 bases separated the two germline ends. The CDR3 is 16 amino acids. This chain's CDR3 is CASSFAAGGAYNEQFF. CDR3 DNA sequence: TGTGCCAGCAGTTTCGCCGCTGGAGGGGCCTACAATGAGCAGTTCTTC.

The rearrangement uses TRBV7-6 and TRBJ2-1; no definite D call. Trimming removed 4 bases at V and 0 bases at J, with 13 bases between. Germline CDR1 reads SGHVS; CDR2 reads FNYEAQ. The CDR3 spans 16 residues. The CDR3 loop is CASSWYSFSSYNEQFF. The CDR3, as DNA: TGTGCCAGCAGCTGGTATAGCTTCAGCTCCTACAATGAGCAGTTCTTC.

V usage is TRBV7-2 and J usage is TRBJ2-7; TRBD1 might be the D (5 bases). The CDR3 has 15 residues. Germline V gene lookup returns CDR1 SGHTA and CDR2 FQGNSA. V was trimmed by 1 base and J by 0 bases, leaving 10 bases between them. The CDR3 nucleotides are TGTGCCAGCAGCTTAGAACACAGGAGCTCCTACGAGCAGTACTTC. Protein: CASSLEHRSSYEQYF.

This CDR3 reads CASSRTGGDTQYF. CDR3 bases: TGTGCCAGCAGCAGGACAGGGGGAGATACGCAGTATTTT. This rearrangement joins TRBV7-3 to TRBJ2-3; TRBD1 aligns across 10 bases. This CDR3 spans 13 amino acids. J lost 5 bases, V lost 5 bases, and 1 base had no gene match. Germline lookup yields CDR1 SGHTA and CDR2 FQGTGA.

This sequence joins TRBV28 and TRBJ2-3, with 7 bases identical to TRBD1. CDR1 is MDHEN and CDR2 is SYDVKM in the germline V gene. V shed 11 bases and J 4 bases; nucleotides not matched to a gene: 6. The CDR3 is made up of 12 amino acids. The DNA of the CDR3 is TGTGCCGTGAGGACAGGTCCAGATACGCAGTATTTT. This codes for CAVRTGPDTQYF.

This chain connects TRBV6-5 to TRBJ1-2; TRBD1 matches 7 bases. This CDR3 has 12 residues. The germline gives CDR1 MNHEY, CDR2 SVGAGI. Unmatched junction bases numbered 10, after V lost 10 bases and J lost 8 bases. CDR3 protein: CATQFQTGGYTF. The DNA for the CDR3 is TGTGCCACGCAGTTTCAGACAGGGGGCTACACCTTC.

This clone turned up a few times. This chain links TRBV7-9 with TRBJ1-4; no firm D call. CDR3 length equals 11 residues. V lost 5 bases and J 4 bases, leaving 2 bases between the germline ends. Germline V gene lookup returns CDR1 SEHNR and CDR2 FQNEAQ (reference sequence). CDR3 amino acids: CASSRNEKLFF. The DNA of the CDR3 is TGTGCCAGCAGCCGTAATGAAAAACTGTTTTTT.

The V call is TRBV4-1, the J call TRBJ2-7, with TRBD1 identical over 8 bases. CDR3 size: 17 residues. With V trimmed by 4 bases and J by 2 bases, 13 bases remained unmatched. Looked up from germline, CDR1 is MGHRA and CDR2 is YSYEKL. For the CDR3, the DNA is TGCGCCAGCAGCCGAGGACAGGGAGCCGAAATAGCCTACGAGCAGTACTTC. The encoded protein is CASSRGQGAEIAYEQYF.

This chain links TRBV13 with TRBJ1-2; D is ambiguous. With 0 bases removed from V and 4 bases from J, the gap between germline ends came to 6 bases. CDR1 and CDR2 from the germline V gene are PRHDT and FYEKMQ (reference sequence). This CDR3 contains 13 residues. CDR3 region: CASSLGAFYGYTF. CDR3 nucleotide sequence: TGTGCCAGCAGCTTAGGGGCTTTCTATGGCTACACCTTC.

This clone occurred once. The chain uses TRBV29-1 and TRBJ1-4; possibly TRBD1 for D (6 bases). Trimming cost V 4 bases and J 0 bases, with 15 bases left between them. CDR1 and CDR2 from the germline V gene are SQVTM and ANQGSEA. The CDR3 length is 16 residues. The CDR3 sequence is CSVGGKGVATNEKLFF. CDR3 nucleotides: TGCAGCGTTGGGGGGAAGGGGGTTGCAACTAATGAAAAACTGTTTTTT.